This T cell receptor (beta chain) was sequenced during a study of CD8+ T cells in alopecia areata. Study information: Treatment ran 6 to 18 months, with 6 months of follow-up afterward. Study-level points and caveats: Within the top 100, expanded CD8+ clones significantly decreased with tofacitinib, as did scalp clonality. The study found that many expanded lesional clones persisted in scalp and blood during tofacitinib.

The treatment denotes: oral pan-JAK inhibitor, 5-10 mg twice daily. For this clone: Its target is not known. This may arise from a read error, as a much more abundant clone is one base away. This CDR3 is also generated by other DNA sequences in the sample.

After isolation, RNA underwent reverse transcription to generate cDNA as the sequencing template. The repertoire was sequenced with immunoSEQ multiplex PCR; TCRdb's copy has only in-frame clones and lacks some. The sample records roughly 250,000 clones, about three fifths being singletons. This CDR3 region has 12 residues. The ends were cut back, 3 bases at V and 2 bases at J, with 4 bases in the middle. CDR1 SGHAT and CDR2 FQNNGV come from the germline V gene. The source is a human donor with alopecia areata. This chain connects TRBV11-2 to TRBJ2-5; D uncertain. The specimen comprised CD4+ T cells sorted from blood, sampled at week 52, from a patient treated with tofacitinib. CDR3 in amino acids: CASSLGQETQYF. DNA for the CDR3: TGTGCCAGCAGCTTGGGACAAGAGACCCAGTACTTC.